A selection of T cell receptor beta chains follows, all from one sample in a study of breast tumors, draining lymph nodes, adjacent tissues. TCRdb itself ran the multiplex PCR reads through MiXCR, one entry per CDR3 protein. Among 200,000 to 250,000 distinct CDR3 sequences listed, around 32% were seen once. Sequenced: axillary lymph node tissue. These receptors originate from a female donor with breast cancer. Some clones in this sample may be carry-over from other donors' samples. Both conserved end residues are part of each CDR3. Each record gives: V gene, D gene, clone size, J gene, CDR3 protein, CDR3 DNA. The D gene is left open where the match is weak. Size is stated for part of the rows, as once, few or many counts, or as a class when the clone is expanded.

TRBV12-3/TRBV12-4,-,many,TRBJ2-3,CASSLTRFGLYTQYF,TGTGCCAGCAGCCTTACTAGGTTTGGTTTGTATACGCAGTATTTT
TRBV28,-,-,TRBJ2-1,CASSLLSGVANNEQFF,TGTGCCAGCAGTTTGCTATCAGGGGTTGCCAACAATGAGCAGTTCTTC
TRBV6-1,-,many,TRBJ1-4,CASVRGNEKLFF,TGTGCCAGCGTTCGAGGAAACGAAAAACTGTTTTTT
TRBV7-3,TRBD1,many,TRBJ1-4,CASSLTGGAREKLFF,TGTGCCAGCAGCTTAACAGGGGGCGCGCGGGAAAAACTGTTTTTT
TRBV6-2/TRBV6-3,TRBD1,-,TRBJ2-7,CASSHDRAVGFYEQYF,TGTGCCAGCAGCCACGACAGGGCGGTAGGATTCTACGAGCAGTACTTC
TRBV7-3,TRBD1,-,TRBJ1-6,CASSSGQGFHSPLHF,TGTGCCAGCAGCTCGGGACAGGGGTTTCATTCACCCCTCCACTTT
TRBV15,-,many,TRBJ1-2,CATSREGTGGGYTF,TGTGCCACCAGCAGAGAGGGGACCGGGGGCGGCTACACCTTC
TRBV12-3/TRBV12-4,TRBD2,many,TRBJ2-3,CASSPRGMGLGPDTQYF,TGTGCCAGCAGTCCTAGGGGGATGGGACTAGGTCCAGATACGCAGTATTTT
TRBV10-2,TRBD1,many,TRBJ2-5,CASRDRGGRETQYF,TGCGCCAGCAGGGACAGGGGAGGTCGGGAGACCCAGTACTTC
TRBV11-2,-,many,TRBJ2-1,CASSRPASEQFF,TGTGCCAGCAGCCGACCTGCCTCTGAGCAGTTCTTC
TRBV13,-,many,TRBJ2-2,CASSYQGLPMTGELFF,TGTGCCAGCAGCTATCAGGGACTCCCGATGACCGGGGAGCTGTTTTTT
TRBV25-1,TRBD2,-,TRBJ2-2,CVSSDQPPGGGELFF,TGTGTCAGCAGTGACCAACCCCCGGGGGGTGGGGAGCTGTTTTTT
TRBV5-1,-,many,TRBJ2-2,CASSLALASAYTGELFF,TGCGCCAGCAGCTTGGCCCTGGCTAGCGCCTACACCGGGGAGCTGTTTTTT
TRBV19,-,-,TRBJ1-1,CASSSIRDTEAFF,TGTGCCAGTAGCTCAATCAGGGACACTGAAGCTTTCTTT